This T cell receptor beta chain was observed in a study of T-cell memory formation after mild COVID-19. Study information: Largely donor-specific TCR clusters were found. Study-wide findings and caveats: Specificity for SARS-CoV-2 was not confirmed among the second-wave clones peaking on day 37.

With V trimmed by 5 bases and J by 6 bases, 4 bases remained unmatched. The CDR3 has 13 amino acids. In germline, CDR1 is SEHNR, CDR2 FQNEAQ (reference sequence). This clonotype has more than one count but fewer than ten. Its antigen is still unknown. TCRdb ran MiXCR on the 5' RACE reads and lists one entry per CDR3 protein. The sample lists 200,000 to 300,000 distinct CDR3 sequences, 15% to 19% occurring once. This receptor was obtained from an adult woman who had mild COVID-19 (a few samples of this study predate the infection). Cell type and time point are not known. The genes are TRBV7-9 and TRBJ2-3, with 8 bases aligning to TRBD2. The specimen was PBMCs or a T cell subset sorted from them (not recorded which). The CDR3 nucleotides read TGTGCCAGCAGCCCCGGGAGGGAGGATACGCAGTATTTT. As protein: CASSPGREDTQYF.